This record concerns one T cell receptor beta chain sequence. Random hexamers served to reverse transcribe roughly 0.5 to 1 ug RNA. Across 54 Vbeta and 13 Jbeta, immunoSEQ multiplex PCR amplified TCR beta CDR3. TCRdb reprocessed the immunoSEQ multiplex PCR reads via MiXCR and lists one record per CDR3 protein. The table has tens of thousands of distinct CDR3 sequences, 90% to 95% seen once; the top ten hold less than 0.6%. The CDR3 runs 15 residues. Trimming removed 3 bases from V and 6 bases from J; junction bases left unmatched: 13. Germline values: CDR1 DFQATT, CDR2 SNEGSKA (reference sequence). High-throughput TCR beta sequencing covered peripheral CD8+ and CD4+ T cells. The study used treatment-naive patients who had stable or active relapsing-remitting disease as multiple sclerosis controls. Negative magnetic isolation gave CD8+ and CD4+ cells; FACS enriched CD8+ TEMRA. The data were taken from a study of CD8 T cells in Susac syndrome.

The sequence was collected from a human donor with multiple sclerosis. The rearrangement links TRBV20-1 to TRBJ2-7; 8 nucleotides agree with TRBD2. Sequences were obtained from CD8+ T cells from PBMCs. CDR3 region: CSASGSGGALVEQYF. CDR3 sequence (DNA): TGCAGTGCTAGTGGCTCGGGGGGGGCCCTAGTCGAGCAGTACTTC.